The present T cell receptor beta chain was sequenced within a study of control samples from healthy donors and cancer patients. Produced via immunoSEQ multiplex PCR; TCRdb's table is partial and in-frame only. The repertoire holds roughly 200,000 clones, with 85% to 95% as singletons. CDR3 length equals 13 residues. Germline V CDR1 and CDR2: LNHDA, SQIVND (reference sequence). Trimming cost V 9 bases and J 3 bases, with 12 bases left between them. The V call is TRBV19, the J call TRBJ1-3, with D maybe TRBD1 (5 bases). Sequenced material: blood. The TCR originated in a man younger than 35 in good health. CDR3: CASAGSSGNTIYF. The CDR3 bases are TGTGCCAGCGCAGGGTCGAGTGGAAACACCATATATTTT.